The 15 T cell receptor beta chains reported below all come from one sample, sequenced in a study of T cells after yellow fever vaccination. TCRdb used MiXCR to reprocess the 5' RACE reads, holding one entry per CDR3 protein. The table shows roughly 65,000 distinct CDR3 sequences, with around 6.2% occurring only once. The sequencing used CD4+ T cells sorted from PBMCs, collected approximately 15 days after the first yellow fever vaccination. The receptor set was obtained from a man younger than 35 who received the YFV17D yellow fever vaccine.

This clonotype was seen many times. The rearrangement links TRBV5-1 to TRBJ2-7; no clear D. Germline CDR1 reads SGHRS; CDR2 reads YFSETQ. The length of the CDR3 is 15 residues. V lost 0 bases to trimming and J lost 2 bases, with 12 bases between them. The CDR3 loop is CASSLVTGRTYEQYF. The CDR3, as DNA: TGCGCCAGCAGCTTGGTTACGGGTCGGACCTACGAGCAGTACTTC.

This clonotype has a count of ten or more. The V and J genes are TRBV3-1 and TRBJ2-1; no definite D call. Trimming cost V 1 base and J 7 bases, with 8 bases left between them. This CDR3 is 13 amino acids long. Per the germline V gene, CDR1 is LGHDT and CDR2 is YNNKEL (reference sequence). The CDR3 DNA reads TGTGCCAGCAGCCAAGCTGCCGTTAATGAGCAGTTCTTC. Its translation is CASSQAAVNEQFF.

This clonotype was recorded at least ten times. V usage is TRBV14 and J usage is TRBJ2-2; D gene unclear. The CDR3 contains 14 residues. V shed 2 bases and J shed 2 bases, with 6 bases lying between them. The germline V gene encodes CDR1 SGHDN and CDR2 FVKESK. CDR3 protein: CASSQLENTGELFF. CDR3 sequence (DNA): TGTGCCAGCAGCCAACTTGAAAACACCGGGGAGCTGTTTTTT.

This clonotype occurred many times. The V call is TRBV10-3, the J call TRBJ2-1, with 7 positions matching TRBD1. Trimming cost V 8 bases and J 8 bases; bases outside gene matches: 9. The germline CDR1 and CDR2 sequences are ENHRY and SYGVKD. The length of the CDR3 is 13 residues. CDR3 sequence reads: CAIRQGSTDEQFF. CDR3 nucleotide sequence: TGTGCCATCCGACAGGGTTCTACCGATGAGCAGTTCTTC.

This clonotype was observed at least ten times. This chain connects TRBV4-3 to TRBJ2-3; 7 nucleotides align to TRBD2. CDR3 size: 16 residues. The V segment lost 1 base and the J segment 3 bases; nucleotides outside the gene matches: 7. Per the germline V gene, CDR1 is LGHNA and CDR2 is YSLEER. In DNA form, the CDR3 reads TGCGCCAGCAGCCAAGGAGTGACGGGGGGTACAGATACGCAGTATTTT. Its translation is CASSQGVTGGTDTQYF.

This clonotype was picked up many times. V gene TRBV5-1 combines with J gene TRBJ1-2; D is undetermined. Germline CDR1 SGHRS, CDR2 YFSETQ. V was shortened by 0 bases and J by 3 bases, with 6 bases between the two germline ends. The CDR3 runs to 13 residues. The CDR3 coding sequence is TGCGCCAGCAGCTTGGGCCAGGACTATGGCTACACCTTC. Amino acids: CASSLGQDYGYTF.

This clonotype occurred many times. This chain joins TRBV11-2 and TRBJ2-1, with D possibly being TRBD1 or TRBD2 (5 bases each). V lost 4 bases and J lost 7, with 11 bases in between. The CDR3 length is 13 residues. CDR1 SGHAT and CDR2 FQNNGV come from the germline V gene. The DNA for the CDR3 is TGTGCCAGCAGCTGGCTGGGGGTGAATGAGCAGTTCTTC. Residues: CASSWLGVNEQFF.

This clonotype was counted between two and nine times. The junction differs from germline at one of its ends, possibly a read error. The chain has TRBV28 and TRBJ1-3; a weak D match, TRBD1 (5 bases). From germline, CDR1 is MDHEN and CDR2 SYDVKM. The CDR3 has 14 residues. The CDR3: CASSDSTSGNAIYF. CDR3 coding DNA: TGTGCCAGCAGTGACAGCACCTCTGGAAACGCCATATATTTT. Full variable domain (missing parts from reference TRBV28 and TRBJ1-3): DVKVTQSSRYLVKRTGEKVFLECVQDMDHENMFWYRQDPGLGLRLIYFSYDVKMKEKGDIPEGYSVSREKKERFSLILESASTNQTSMYLCASSDSTSGNAIYFGEGSWLTVV.

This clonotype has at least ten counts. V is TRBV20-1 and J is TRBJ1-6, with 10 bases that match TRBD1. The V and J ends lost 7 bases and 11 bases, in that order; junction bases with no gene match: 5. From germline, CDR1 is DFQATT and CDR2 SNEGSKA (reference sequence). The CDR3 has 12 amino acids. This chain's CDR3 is CSVTGGRAPLHF. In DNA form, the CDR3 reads TGCAGTGTGACAGGGGGCCGAGCACCCCTCCACTTT.

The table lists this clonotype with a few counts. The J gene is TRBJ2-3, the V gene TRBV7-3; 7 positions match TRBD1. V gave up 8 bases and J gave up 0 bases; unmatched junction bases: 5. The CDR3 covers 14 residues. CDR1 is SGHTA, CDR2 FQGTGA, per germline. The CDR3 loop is CASAKGASTDTQYF. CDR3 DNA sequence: TGTGCCAGCGCGAAGGGGGCGAGCACAGATACGCAGTATTTT.

As DNA, the CDR3 is TGTGCCAGCAGGGAACAGGGTCAGGATGGCTACACCTTC. Its translation is CASREQGQDGYTF. The V gene is TRBV6-6, the J gene TRBJ1-2, with a tentative D call TRBD1 (6 bases). The CDR3 length is 13 residues. The germline V gene encodes CDR1 MNHNY and CDR2 SVGAGI (reference sequence). Trimming took off 6 bases at V and 6 bases at J, with 14 bases between the two ends.

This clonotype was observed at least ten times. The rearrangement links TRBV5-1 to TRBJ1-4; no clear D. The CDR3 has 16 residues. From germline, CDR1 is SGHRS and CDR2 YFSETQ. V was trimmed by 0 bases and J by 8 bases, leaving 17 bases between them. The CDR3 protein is CASSLGPSGDGEKLFF. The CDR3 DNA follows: TGCGCCAGCAGCTTGGGTCCGTCGGGAGATGGGGAAAAACTGTTTTTT. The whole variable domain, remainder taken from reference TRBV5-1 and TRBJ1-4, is KAGVTQTPRYLIKTRGQQVTLSCSPISGHRSVSWYQQTPGQGLQFLFEYFSETQRNKGNFPGRFSGRQFSNSRSEMNVSTLELGDSALYLCASSLGPSGDGEKLFFGSGTQLSVL.

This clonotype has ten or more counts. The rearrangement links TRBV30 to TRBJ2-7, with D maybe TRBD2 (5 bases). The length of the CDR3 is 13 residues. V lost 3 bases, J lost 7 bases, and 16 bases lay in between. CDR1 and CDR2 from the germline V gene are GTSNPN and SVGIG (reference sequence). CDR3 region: CAWSAGGPREQYF. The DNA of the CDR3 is TGTGCCTGGAGCGCCGGCGGGCCCAGGGAGCAGTACTTC.

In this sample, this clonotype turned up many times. In nucleotides, the CDR3 is TGCGCCAGCTGCATACAGGGCCCCGGGGAGCTGTTTTTT. Protein sequence: CASCIQGPGELFF. The rearrangement links TRBV5-1 to TRBJ2-2; perhaps TRBD1 as D (6 bases). Trimming shortened V by 7 bases and J by 6 bases, and 13 bases separated the two germline ends. This CDR3 is built from 13 residues. Germline V gene lookup returns CDR1 SGHRS and CDR2 YFSETQ.

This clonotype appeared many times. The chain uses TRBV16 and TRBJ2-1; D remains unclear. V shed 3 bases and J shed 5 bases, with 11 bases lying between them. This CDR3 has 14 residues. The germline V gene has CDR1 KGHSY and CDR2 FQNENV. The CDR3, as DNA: TGTGCCAGCAGCCATCGCTTCGGAGACAATGAGCAGTTCTTC. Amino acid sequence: CASSHRFGDNEQFF.